This TCR beta chain was documented in a study of lymphopenia after photon versus proton radiotherapy. General study findings and limits: Post-nadir diversity loss with photons came from oligoclonal expansion, particularly CD8+ Temra cells. Under photons, naive T cells and diversity fell while effector/memory populations rose.

A note on this clone: Its antigen is not identified.

TCRdb's copy holds only in-frame clones and misses some; the assay was immunoSEQ multiplex PCR. The repertoire holds several thousand clones, with under 90% as singletons. The V and J ends lost 4 bases and 2 bases respectively, with 10 bases between them. The CDR3 runs to 13 residues. Per germline, CDR1 SGDLS and CDR2 YYNGEE. The sequencing used peripheral blood, collected from a patient treated with photon-based radiotherapy. The rearrangement uses TRBV9 and TRBJ2-7; D may be TRBD2 (6 bases). The receptor's source is a man aged 55 to 70 with cholangiocarcinoma. The CDR3 coding sequence is TGTGCCAGCAGCCCCGGGAGCCCCTACGAGCAGTACTTC. The encoded protein is CASSPGSPYEQYF.